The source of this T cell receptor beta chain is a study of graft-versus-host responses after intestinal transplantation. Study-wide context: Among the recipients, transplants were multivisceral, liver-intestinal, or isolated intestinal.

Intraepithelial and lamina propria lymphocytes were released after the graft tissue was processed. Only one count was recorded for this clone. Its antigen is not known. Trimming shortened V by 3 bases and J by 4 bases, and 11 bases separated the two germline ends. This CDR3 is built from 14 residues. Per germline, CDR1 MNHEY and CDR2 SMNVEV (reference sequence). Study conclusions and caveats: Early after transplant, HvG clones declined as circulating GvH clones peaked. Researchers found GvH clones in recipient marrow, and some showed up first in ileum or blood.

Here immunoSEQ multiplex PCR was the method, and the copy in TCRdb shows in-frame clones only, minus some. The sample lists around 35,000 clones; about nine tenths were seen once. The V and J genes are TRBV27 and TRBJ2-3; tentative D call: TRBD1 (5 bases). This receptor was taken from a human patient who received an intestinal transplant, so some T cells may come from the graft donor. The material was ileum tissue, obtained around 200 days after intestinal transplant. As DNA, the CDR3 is TGTGCCAGCAGTTTCTCCAGGGAAGCAGATACGCAGTATTTT. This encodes CASSFSREADTQYF.